Sequencing of this T cell receptor beta chain was carried out in a study of T-cell memory formation after mild COVID-19. Study background: TCR clusters were largely donor specific.

Employing constant-segment primers, 5'RACE generated TCR alpha and TCR beta cDNA libraries bearing sample barcodes and UMIs. TCRdb re-called the 5' RACE reads through MiXCR, storing one row per CDR3 protein. The table includes 580,000 or so distinct CDR3 sequences, roughly 17% detected once. On this clonotype: The antigen remains undetermined.

General study points: CD4+ contracting clones lay mainly in CM and EM, CD8+ ones in EMRA.

The source material was PBMCs or a T cell subset sorted from them (not recorded which). This TCR was recovered from an adult woman who had mild COVID-19 (a few samples of this study predate the infection). Cell type and time point are not known.

The CDR3 reads CASSDRDWETDTQYF. Written as DNA, the CDR3 is TGTGCCAGCAGCGATCGGGACTGGGAAACAGATACGCAGTATTTT. The chain employs TRBV9 and TRBJ2-3, with D possibly being TRBD2 (6 bases). Germline V lookup: CDR1 SGDLS, CDR2 YYNGEE. With 3 bases removed from V and 3 bases from J, the gap between germline ends came to 14 bases. CDR3 length: 15 residues.